The 30 T cell receptor beta chains below were found in one sample sequenced in a study of T cells in Graves' hyperthyroidism and ophthalmopathy (dated by TCRdb to between 2019 and 2020). Libraries were made using multiplex PCR. Instrument on record: Illumina HiSeq 2000. TCR beta CDR3 regions were amplified from RNA transcripts. A first-round RT-PCR of the TCR CDR3 used the HTBI primer set with the Qiagen OneStep RT-PCR kit. In-frame beta chains were kept once TCRdb had trimmed the public reads at Q25 with fastp and called clones with MiXCR. Every CDR3 protein is listed once, alongside the most common genes and DNA of its rows. The sample data list almost 600,000 distinct CDR3 sequences, and about 43% of these were observed just once. The biggest ten clones account for about 8.3% of the sample. The sequenced sample was peripheral blood or thyroid tissue (not recorded which). The receptors here all came from a woman aged 18-29 years with Graves' hyperthyroidism.

The sample holds a few counts of this clonotype. The chain carries TRBV25-1 and TRBJ2-1; TRBD2 is a possible D gene (5 bases). Per germline, CDR1 MGHDK and CDR2 SYGVNS. The V and J ends lost 3 bases and 12 bases respectively, with 15 bases between them. The length of the CDR3 is 13 residues. DNA of the CDR3: TGTGCCAGCAGTGATGGCAGGTCCGAGGGGCAGTTCTTC. Residues: CASSDGRSEGQFF.

This clonotype has at least ten counts. J is TRBJ1-1 and V is TRBV19, with D perhaps TRBD1 (5 bases). The CDR3 is 14 amino acids. V lost 5 bases, J lost 3 bases, and 13 bases lay in between. Germline values: CDR1 LNHDA, CDR2 SQIVND (reference sequence). CDR3 nucleotide sequence: TGTGCCAGTAGTCCTTCAGGGCAGGACACTGAAGCTTTCTTT. Translation: CASSPSGQDTEAFF. The full variable domain, in which reference TRBV19 and TRBJ1-1 provide the parts outside the CDR3, is DGGITQSPKYLFRKEGQNVTLSCEQNLNHDAMYWYRQDPGQGLRLIYYSQIVNDFQKGDIAEGYSVSREKKESFPLTVTSAQKNPTAFYLCASSPSGQDTEAFFGQGTRLTVV.

The chain recombines TRBV12-3 or TRBV12-4 with TRBJ1-1; 9 bases fit TRBD1. J gave up 0 bases and V 4 bases, and 12 bases lay outside the gene matches. This CDR3 has 18 residues. Here the CDR3 DNA reads TGTGCCAGCAGTTACTCCCGATCGGGGACAGGGATGAACACTGAAGCTTTCTTT. Translated, it gives CASSYSRSGTGMNTEAFF.

There are many counts of this clonotype. The J gene is TRBJ1-2, the V gene TRBV24-1; D may be TRBD1 (6 bases). The CDR3 loop spans 15 amino acids. CDR1 is KGHDR and CDR2 is SFDVKD in the germline V gene. Trimming pared 2 bases from V and 2 bases from J, leaving 11 bases between. CDR3 protein: CATSDSDRMNYGYTF. CDR3 nucleotide sequence: TGTGCCACCAGTGATTCCGACAGGATGAACTATGGCTACACCTTC.

This clonotype appeared many times. The genes are TRBV24-1 and TRBJ2-5, with 14 bases identical to TRBD2. CDR3 length: 15 residues. The germline CDR1 and CDR2 sequences are KGHDR and SFDVKD. Germline trimming cut 5 bases from V and 4 bases from J; bases unmatched to any gene: 2. The CDR3 sequence: CATSGGLAGVETQYF. CDR3 coding DNA: TGTGCCACCAGTGGGGGACTAGCGGGAGTAGAGACCCAGTACTTC.

This clonotype was recorded at least ten times. The chain has TRBV4-3 and TRBJ1-6; TRBD1 agrees at 8 bases. The CDR3 extends over 17 amino acids. Germline V gives CDR1 LGHNA, CDR2 YSLEER. V was pared by 1 base and J by 7 bases, with 9 bases of the junction left unmatched. CDR3 DNA sequence: TGCGCCAGCAGCCAAGTCCTTACCGGGACAGGAAATTCACCCCTCCACTTT. This translates into CASSQVLTGTGNSPLHF.

The chain is built from TRBV4-3 and TRBJ2-1; D ambiguous. The CDR3 consists of 15 residues. Germline V gene lookup returns CDR1 LGHNA and CDR2 YSLEER. Trimming cost V 1 base and J 6 bases, with 13 bases left between them. CDR3 protein: CASSQVSSWPNEQFF. CDR3 coding DNA: TGCGCCAGCAGCCAAGTGTCTTCATGGCCCAATGAGCAGTTCTTC.

The sample holds many counts of this clonotype. The genes are TRBV12-5 and TRBJ2-2; D remains unclear. The V and J ends lost 0 bases and 6 bases respectively, with 8 bases between them. The CDR3 runs 14 residues. Germline V gene sequence: CDR1 LGHNT, CDR2 FRNRAP. CDR3 protein: CASGLVPFPGELFF. The CDR3 nucleotides read TGTGCTAGTGGTTTGGTACCTTTTCCCGGGGAGCTGTTTTTT. Looking up the rest from reference TRBV12-5 and TRBJ2-2 gives the full variable domain: DARVTQTPRHKVTEMGQEVTMRCQPILGHNTVFWYRQTMMQGLELLAYFRNRAPLDDSGMPKDRFSAEMPDATLATLKIQPSEPRDSAVYFCASGLVPFPGELFFGEGSRLTVL.

V gene TRBV2 combines with J gene TRBJ2-6, with D unresolved. This CDR3 contains 15 residues. Germline V gene data show CDR1 as SNHLY and CDR2 as FYNNEI. V was shortened by 0 bases and J by 4 bases, with 7 bases between the two germline ends. The CDR3 is CASSEARAGANVLTF. In DNA form, the CDR3 reads TGTGCCAGCAGTGAAGCTAGGGCAGGGGCCAACGTCCTGACTTTC.

Details on this clonotype: This may stem from a read error, because a much larger clone lies one nucleotide away. V and J are TRBV6-1 and TRBJ2-2; unclear D gene. The germline V gene has CDR1 MNHNS and CDR2 SASEGT. This CDR3 spans 13 amino acids. V was cut by 6 bases and J by 4 bases, with 9 bases left in between. The CDR3 loop is CASRGDPTGELFF. In DNA form, the CDR3 reads TGTGCCAGCAGGGGCGACCCCACCGGGGAGCTGTTTTTT.

This rearrangement joins TRBV29-1 to TRBJ1-5; the D gene is possibly TRBD1 (5 bases). The germline V gene encodes CDR1 SQVTM and CDR2 ANQGSEA. The CDR3 sequence is 14 residues long. V was pared by 7 bases and J by 11 bases, with 24 bases between. This CDR3 is CSGRDGVGVETQHF. The CDR3 nucleotides are TGCAGCGGTAGGGACGGCGTGGGGGTAGAGACCCAGCATTTT.

Many counts were recorded for this clonotype. The CDR3 reads CASSIVATVTQETQYF. The CDR3 region has the DNA TGTGCCAGTAGTATCGTCGCGACAGTAACGCAAGAGACCCAGTACTTC. The chain recombines TRBV19 with TRBJ2-5; perhaps TRBD1 as D (5 bases). The CDR3 contains 16 residues. Trimming stripped 3 bases from V and 2 bases from J, with 16 bases between. CDR1 is LNHDA and CDR2 is SQIVND in the germline V gene (reference sequence).

The gene calls are TRBV2 and TRBJ1-2; 11 bases match TRBD1. CDR3 length equals 16 residues. Trimming at V came to 4 bases and at J to 4 bases, leaving 8 bases not matched to a gene. Per germline, CDR1 SNHLY and CDR2 FYNNEI. The DNA for the CDR3 is TGTGCCAGCAGTGGGACCCGGGGACAGGGGGTCTATGGCTACACCTTC. This encodes CASSGTRGQGVYGYTF.

This clonotype was recorded a few times. This sequence joins TRBV2 and TRBJ2-3; 7 bases are shared with TRBD2. In germline, CDR1 is SNHLY, CDR2 FYNNEI. V lost 8 bases to trimming and J lost 5 bases; unmatched junction nucleotides: 7. There are 13 residues in the CDR3. The CDR3 sequence: CASAGEVGDTQYF. As DNA, the CDR3 is TGTGCCAGCGCGGGAGAGGTTGGAGATACGCAGTATTTT.

As DNA, the CDR3 is TGTGCCAGCACCTGGGGGCAGGGGATAAGCTACGAGCAGTACTTC. Its protein product is CASTWGQGISYEQYF. The J gene is TRBJ2-7, the V gene TRBV6-6, with D perhaps TRBD1 (6 bases). The CDR3 sequence is 15 residues long. The germline V gene encodes CDR1 MNHNY and CDR2 SVGAGI (reference sequence). Between the trimmed V and J ends, which lost 7 bases and 3 bases, there was a span of 19 bases.

In the case of this clonotype: Relative to the germline gene, one junction end is altered; a read error may explain this. This chain links TRBV10-1 with TRBJ1-1; no definite D call. Germline values: CDR1 WNHNN, CDR2 SYGVQD (reference sequence). The CDR3 is 14 amino acids. CDR3 sequence (DNA): TGCGCCAGCAGTGTTGGAAGGACCAACATTGAAGCTTTCTTT. Its protein product is CASSVGRTNIEAFF.

This clonotype occurred many times. The genes are TRBV7-2 and TRBJ2-2, with TRBD2 identical over 14 bases. There are 17 residues in the CDR3. Germline loops: CDR1 SGHTA, CDR2 FQGNSA. J gave up 6 bases and V 5 bases, and 8 bases lay outside the gene matches. The CDR3 bases are TGTGCCAGCAGCCCGGGACTAGCGGGAGTGAAGGCCGGGGAGCTGTTTTTT. Translating gives CASSPGLAGVKAGELFF.

Ten or more counts support this clonotype. This chain uses TRBV5-1 with TRBJ2-7; weak D call: TRBD1 (6 bases). CDR3 length equals 16 residues. Trimming left V 4 bases short and J 3 bases short, with 20 bases between. CDR1 and CDR2 from the germline V gene are SGHRS and YFSETQ. The CDR3 here is CASSHGTPAEGYEQYF. DNA of the CDR3: TGCGCCAGCAGCCACGGGACACCGGCTGAAGGCTACGAGCAGTACTTC.

The chain has TRBV12-3 or TRBV12-4 and TRBJ2-5, with 9 bases that match TRBD1. The CDR3 spans 16 residues. The junction had 13 bases not matched to a gene; V was cut back by 7 bases and J by 4 bases. The CDR3 bases are TGTGCCAGCACCTTGGGACAGGGACTATACGCAGAGACCCAGTACTTC. It codes for CASTLGQGLYAETQYF.

This clonotype was counted at least ten times. The rearrangement joins TRBV20-1 to TRBJ2-7, with TRBD2 matching over 10 bases. The germline V gene has CDR1 DFQATT and CDR2 SNEGSKA (reference sequence). J gave up 1 base and V 3 bases, and 3 bases lay outside the gene matches. CDR3 length equals 14 residues. CDR3: CSASGLAASYEQYF. The CDR3, as DNA: TGCAGTGCTAGTGGACTAGCGGCTTCCTACGAGCAGTACTTC.

A remark on this clonotype: A read error may produce the germline difference seen at one junction end. V gene TRBV29-1 combines with J gene TRBJ1-1, with D perhaps TRBD1 (6 bases). Looked up from germline, CDR1 is SQVTM and CDR2 is ANQGSEA. The CDR3 length is 9 residues. CDR3 sequence reads: CSVRPGTLF. The CDR3 DNA sequence: TGCAGCGTTCGTCCCGGGACACTCTTT.

The CDR3 here is CASSLHRELNTEAFF. The CDR3 bases are TGTGCCAGCAGCTTACACAGAGAATTGAACACTGAAGCTTTCTTT. The genes are TRBV7-3 and TRBJ1-1; no clear D. The CDR3 covers 15 residues. V shed 2 bases and J shed 0 bases, with 10 bases lying between them. CDR1 is SGHTA and CDR2 is FQGTGA in the germline V gene.

The chain uses TRBV7-9 and TRBJ1-2; D gene uncertain. Trimming cost V 0 bases and J 8 bases, with 10 bases left between them. This CDR3 is 13 amino acids long. Germline CDR1 and CDR2: SEHNR and FQNEAQ (reference sequence). The CDR3 DNA sequence: TGTGCCAGCAGCTTAGCTAGGGATCACGGCTACACCTTC. Translated, it gives CASSLARDHGYTF.

The sample holds many counts of this clonotype. The CDR3 coding sequence is TGCAGTGCTAGAGATCTTCTTTTAGGGGGCTGGGGCAATCAGCCCCAGCATTTT. It translates to CSARDLLLGGWGNQPQHF. This chain joins TRBV20-1 and TRBJ1-5, with 7 bases aligning to TRBD1. V trimming: 0 bases; J trimming: 2 bases; junction bases outside the gene matches: 13. This CDR3 region has 18 residues. Germline CDR1 DFQATT, CDR2 SNEGSKA (reference sequence).

J is TRBJ1-5 and V is TRBV29-1; D may be TRBD1 (5 bases). This CDR3 is built from 11 residues. The V end was cut by 3 bases, the J end by 14 bases, with 14 bases between. Per the germline V gene, CDR1 is SQVTM and CDR2 is ANQGSEA. The CDR3: CSVEGGNNEHF. The CDR3 DNA reads as TGCAGCGTTGAGGGGGGGAACAATGAGCATTTT.

CDR3 protein: CSAGDGLYEQYF. CDR3 in DNA: TGCAGTGCCGGGGATGGATTGTACGAGCAGTACTTC. The gene calls are TRBV20-1 and TRBJ2-7, with D possibly matching TRBD2 (5 bases). The ends were cut back, 6 bases at V and 4 bases at J, with 13 bases in the middle. Germline CDR1 DFQATT, CDR2 SNEGSKA (reference sequence). The CDR3 loop spans 12 amino acids.

In its sample, this clonotype was seen many times. This may be a read error: a much more frequent sequence differs by one nucleotide. The chain combines TRBV6-2 or TRBV6-3 with TRBJ1-1; D gene uncertain. The CDR3 length is 13 residues. V shed 2 bases and J shed 3 bases, with 7 bases lying between them. The germline gives CDR1 MNHEY, CDR2 SVGEGT. Here the CDR3 DNA reads TGTGCCAGCAGTTACAGGGCGGACACTGAAGCTTTCTTT. It yields the protein CASSYRADTEAFF.

Turning to this clonotype: This clone may be a read error of a much larger clone one base away. The rearrangement joins TRBV2 to TRBJ2-2, with TRBD1 identical over 7 bases. The V gene end was trimmed by 7 bases and the J gene end by 3 bases; junction bases not matched to a gene: 5. Germline CDR1 SNHLY, CDR2 FYNNEI. CDR3 length: 14 residues. The CDR3 loop reads CASTGQQYTGELFF. The CDR3 DNA is TGTGCCAGCACGGGACAGCAGTACACCGGGGAGCTGTTTTTT.

The V gene is TRBV10-3, the J gene TRBJ1-5; D remains unclear. The CDR3 length is 13 residues. Trimming took off 7 bases at V and 11 bases at J, with 18 bases between the two ends. The V gene's germline CDR1 is ENHRY and CDR2 SYGVKD. The CDR3 DNA follows: TGTGCCATCACTAGCGAGAGGTGGGAGACCCAGCATTTT. The encoded protein is CAITSERWETQHF.

The gene calls are TRBV2 and TRBJ1-2, with 10 bases matching TRBD1. V lost 2 bases, J lost 8 bases, and 5 bases stayed unmatched. The CDR3 loop spans 14 amino acids. The germline V gene encodes CDR1 SNHLY and CDR2 FYNNEI. As DNA, the CDR3 is TGTGCCAGCAGTGAATGGGGACAGGGGTCGGGCTACACCTTC. Translation: CASSEWGQGSGYTF.